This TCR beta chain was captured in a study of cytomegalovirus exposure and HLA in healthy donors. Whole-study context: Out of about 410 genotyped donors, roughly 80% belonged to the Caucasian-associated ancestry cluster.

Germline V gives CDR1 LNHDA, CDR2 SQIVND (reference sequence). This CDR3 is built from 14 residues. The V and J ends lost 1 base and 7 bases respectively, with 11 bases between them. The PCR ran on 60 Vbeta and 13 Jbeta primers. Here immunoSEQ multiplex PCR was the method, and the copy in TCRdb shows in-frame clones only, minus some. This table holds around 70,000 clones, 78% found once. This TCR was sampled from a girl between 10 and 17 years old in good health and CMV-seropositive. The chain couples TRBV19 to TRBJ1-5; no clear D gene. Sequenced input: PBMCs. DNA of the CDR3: TGTGCCAGTAGTATAGTAACCGGGAAACAGCCCCAGCATTTT. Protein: CASSIVTGKQPQHF.